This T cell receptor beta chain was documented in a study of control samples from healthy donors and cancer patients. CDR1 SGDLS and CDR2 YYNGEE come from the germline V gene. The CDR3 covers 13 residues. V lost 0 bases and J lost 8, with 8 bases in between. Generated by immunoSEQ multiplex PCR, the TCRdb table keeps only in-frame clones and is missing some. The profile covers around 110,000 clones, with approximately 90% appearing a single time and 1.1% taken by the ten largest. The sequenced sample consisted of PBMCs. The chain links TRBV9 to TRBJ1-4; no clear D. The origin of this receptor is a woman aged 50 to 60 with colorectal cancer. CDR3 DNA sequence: TGTGCCAGCAGCGTAGGGCTTAACGAAAAACTGTTTTTT. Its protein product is CASSVGLNEKLFF.